A selection of T cell receptor gamma chains follows, all from one sample in a study of Vδ1+ human thymocytes. TCRdb re-called clones from the multiplex PCR reads using CATT. Of 35,000 or so gamma-chain clones listed, 20% to 25% are singletons. What was sequenced was Vdelta1+ gamma-delta thymocytes from the thymus. These receptors were obtained from a girl less than two years old who had congenital heart surgery. The CDR3 runs from the conserved cysteine through the conserved F or W. Expanded clones get a size class; other rows say once, few or many, or leave the size out.

once	TRGV8	TRGJ1/TRGJ2	CATWDRGFVVGYKKLF	TGTGCCACCTGGGATAGGGGATTTGTCGTAGGTTATAAGAAACTCTTT
few	TRGV3	TRGJ1/TRGJ2	CATWDRPKYAADYKKLF	TGTGCCACCTGGGACAGGCCAAAGTACGCGGCTGATTATAAGAAACTCTTT
-	TRGV8	TRGJP2	CATWTYQGSDWIKTF	TGTGCCACCTGGACCTACCAAGGGAGTGATTGGATCAAGACGTTT
-	TRGV3	TRGJP1	CATWDSNDGWFKIF	TGTGCCACCTGGGACAGTAACGATGGTTGGTTCAAGATATTT
few	TRGV2	TRGJP2	CATWRSSDWIKTF	TGTGCCACCTGGAGAAGTAGTGATTGGATCAAGACGTTT
-	TRGV2	TRGJ1/TRGJ2	CATWDRRTYYKKLF	TGTGCCACCTGGGACAGGAGAACTTATTATAAGAAACTCTTT
-	TRGV9	TRGJ1/TRGJ2	CALWEVQDYYKKLF	TGTGCCTTGTGGGAGGTGCAAGATTATTATAAGAAACTCTTT
-	TRGV9	TRGJP1	CALWEVRTTGWFKIF	TGTGCCTTGTGGGAGGTGCGTACCACTGGTTGGTTCAAGATATTT
few	TRGV3	TRGJ1/TRGJ2	CATWDRQRRENYYKKLF	TGTGCCACCTGGGACAGGCAACGGCGGGAGAATTATTATAAGAAACTCTTT
-	TRGV3	TRGJ1/TRGJ2	CATWDRRGDYYKKLF	TGTGCCACCTGGGACAGGCGCGGGGATTATTATAAGAAACTCTTT
many	TRGV2	TRGJ1/TRGJ2	CATWDGLDYKKLF	TGTGCCACCTGGGACGGGCTTGATTATAAGAAACTCTTT
-	TRGV3	TRGJP2	CATWEEGGSDWIKTF	TGTGCCACCTGGGAGGAGGGGGGTAGTGATTGGATCAAGACGTTT
few	TRGV3	TRGJ1/TRGJ2	CATWDIRVWYKKLF	TGTGCCACCTGGGATATAAGGGTTTGGTATAAGAAACTCTTT
-	TRGV9	TRGJP2	CALWGLYSSDWIKTF	TGTGCCTTGTGGGGTCTTTATAGTAGTGATTGGATCAAGACGTTT
-	TRGV3	TRGJ1/TRGJ2	CATWDLNSNYYKKLF	TGTGCCACCTGGGACCTTAATTCGAATTATTATAAGAAACTCTTT
-	TRGV9	TRGJ1/TRGJ2	CALWEVELF	TGTGCCTTGTGGGAGGTGGAACTCTTT
few	TRGV9	TRGJ1/TRGJ2	CALCLYKKLF	TGTGCCTTGTGTTTATATAAGAAACTCTTT
few	TRGV9	TRGJ1/TRGJ2	CALWEMIYKKLF	TGTGCCTTGTGGGAGATGATTTATAAGAAACTCTTT
-	TRGV3	TRGJ1/TRGJ2	CATWDSPLGKLF	TGTGCCACCTGGGACAGCCCCCTCGGGAAACTCTTT
-	TRGV9	TRGJ1/TRGJ2	CALWEVQSGYYKKLF	TGTGCCTTGTGGGAGGTGCAAAGTGGTTATTATAAGAAACTCTTT
few	TRGV3	TRGJ1/TRGJ2	CATWDTSCKKLF	TGTGCCACCTGGGACACCTCTTGTAAGAAACTCTTT
-	TRGV3	TRGJ1/TRGJ2	CATWDNPIYYKKLF	TGTGCCACCTGGGACAACCCAATTTATTATAAGAAACTCTTT
few	TRGV2	TRGJ1/TRGJ2	CATWDSVDYKKLF	TGTGCCACCTGGGATAGTGTAGATTATAAGAAACTCTTT
few	TRGV2	TRGJ1/TRGJ2	CATWDGGGEKLF	TGTGCCACCTGGGACGGTGGAGGGGAGAAACTCTTT
-	TRGV8	TRGJP1	CATWDRPTTGWFKIF	TGTGCCACCTGGGATAGGCCAACCACTGGTTGGTTCAAGATATTT
few	TRGV2	TRGJ1/TRGJ2	CATWVGRYKKLF	TGTGCCACCTGGGTGGGGAGGTATAAGAAACTCTTT